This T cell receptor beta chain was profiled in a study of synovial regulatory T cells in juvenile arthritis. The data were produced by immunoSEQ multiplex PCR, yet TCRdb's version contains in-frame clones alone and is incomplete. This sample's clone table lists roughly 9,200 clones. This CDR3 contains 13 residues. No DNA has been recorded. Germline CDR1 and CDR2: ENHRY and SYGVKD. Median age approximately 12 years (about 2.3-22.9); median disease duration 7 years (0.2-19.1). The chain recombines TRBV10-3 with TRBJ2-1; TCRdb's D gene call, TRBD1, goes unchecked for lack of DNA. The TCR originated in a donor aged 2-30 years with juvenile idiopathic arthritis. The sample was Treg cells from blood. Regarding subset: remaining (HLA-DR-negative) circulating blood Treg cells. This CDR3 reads CAIRGTTHNEQFF.